This T cell receptor (beta chain) was obtained from a study of response to subunit inactivated influenza vaccine. In this sample, this clonotype turned up many times. Trimming at V came to 7 bases and at J to 6 bases, leaving 7 bases not matched to a gene. Germline assignment: CDR1 SQVTM and CDR2 ANQGSEA. The CDR3 extends over 12 amino acids. Via MiXCR, TCRdb re-called the RT-PCR reads, giving one row per CDR3 protein. The profile shows over 800,000 distinct CDR3 sequences, 20% to 25% of them singletons. The starting material was PBMCs from blood, obtained roughly 5 days after vaccination. The chain has TRBV29-1 and TRBJ2-3; 7 bases match TRBD2. The sequence came from a man aged 50 to 60 who received an inactivated influenza vaccine. The CDR3 spells CSETSLGDTQYF. In nucleotides, the CDR3 is TGCAGCGAGACTAGCTTGGGGGATACGCAGTATTTT.